This T cell receptor (beta chain) appears in the sequencing data of a study of T cell repertoires in cytomegalovirus infection. Study in general: Recently described HLA-C-restricted plus well-studied HLA-B-restricted CMV epitopes were used. An indication of both CMV infection and matching HLA type came from public TCR beta signatures.

This CDR3 has 16 residues. CDR1 is LGHDT and CDR2 is YNNKEL in the germline V gene (reference sequence). The V and J ends lost 2 bases and 2 bases respectively, with 15 bases between them. For this clonotype: Its matching antigen is unknown.

TCRdb ran MiXCR on the reads and lists one entry per CDR3 protein. The sample lists about 770,000 distinct CDR3 sequences, 25% to 30% occurring once. The source is a human donor in good health (CMV status not recorded). Some clones in this sample may be carry-over from other donors' samples. The V call is TRBV3-1, the J call TRBJ1-2; D is undetermined. Sequencing used cultured CD8+ T cells from PBMCs, obtained from culture after CMV antigen stimulation. The CDR3 protein is CASSQRAWERNYGYTF. Here the CDR3 DNA reads TGTGCCAGCAGCCAAAGGGCATGGGAAAGGAACTATGGCTACACCTTC.